Listed here are 16 T cell receptor beta chains from one sample, sequenced in a study of cytomegalovirus exposure and HLA in healthy donors. PCR employed 60 Vbeta and 13 Jbeta primers. Only in-frame clones appear in the TCRdb table, and some are missing; sequencing was by immunoSEQ multiplex PCR. The repertoire holds 100,000 to 150,000 clones, with approximately 70% as singletons. Sequencing input: PBMCs. The receptor set was obtained from a man aged 55 to 70 in good health and CMV-seropositive.

This sequence joins TRBV27 and TRBJ1-4; TRBD1 matches at 7 bases. CDR3 length: 15 amino acids. J lost 3 bases, V lost 3 bases, and 4 bases had no gene match. Per germline, CDR1 MNHEY and CDR2 SMNVEV (reference sequence). The CDR3 coding sequence is TGTGCCAGCAGTTTTTACAGGGGTCCTAATGAAAAACTGTTTTTT. Its translation: CASSFYRGPNEKLFF. The entire variable domain, with the rest obtained from reference TRBV27 and TRBJ1-4, is as follows: EAQVTQNPRYLITVTGKKLTVTCSQNMNHEYMSWYRQDPGLGLRQIYYSMNVEVTDKGDVPEGYKVSRKEKRNFPLILESPSPNQTSLYFCASSFYRGPNEKLFFGSGTQLSVL.

This clone appeared once. The chain recombines TRBV2 with TRBJ2-1; 7 bases fit TRBD1. The J segment lost 9 bases and the V segment lost 7 bases, leaving 9 bases of the junction unmatched. The CDR3 totals 13 residues. Germline V gene sequence: CDR1 SNHLY, CDR2 FYNNEI. The CDR3 DNA follows: TGTGCCAGCATCCCTGAAGGGGGCGGTGAGCAGTTCTTC. Its protein is CASIPEGGGEQFF.

V is TRBV7-8 and J is TRBJ2-1; 12 nucleotides match TRBD2. V dropped 1 base and J dropped 7; count of bases not matched to a gene: 2. The CDR3 has 15 amino acids. The germline V gene encodes CDR1 SGHVS and CDR2 FQNEAQ. CDR3 sequence: CASSLDLAGGNEQFF. CDR3 bases: TGTGCCAGCAGCTTAGACCTAGCGGGGGGGAATGAGCAGTTCTTC.

J is TRBJ1-1 and V is TRBV28; 7 bases map to TRBD1. The CDR3 contains 15 residues. The germline CDR1 and CDR2 sequences are MDHEN and SYDVKM. Trimming took 5 bases from V and 1 from J; bases not matched to a gene: 7. The DNA of the CDR3 is TGTGCCAGCAGTACCAGGGGACAGACGAACACTGAAGCTTTCTTT. Translating gives CASSTRGQTNTEAFF.

This clone was seen more than once but under ten times. CDR3 nucleotides: TGTGCCAGCAGTGAACGTATGACGGGTGAAAAACTGTTTTTT. This codes for CASSERMTGEKLFF. The chain couples TRBV25-1 to TRBJ1-4; D gene uncertain. Germline V lookup: CDR1 MGHDK, CDR2 SYGVNS. The CDR3 spans 14 residues. Trimming cost V 2 bases and J 7 bases, with 11 bases left between them.

The genes are TRBV5-4 and TRBJ2-7, with 16 bases matching TRBD2. The CDR3 sequence is 18 residues long. Per germline, CDR1 SGHNT and CDR2 YYREEE (reference sequence). V was pared by 4 bases and J by 4 bases, with 11 bases of the junction left unmatched. DNA of the CDR3: TGTGCCAGCAGCCTAGCGGGGACTAGCGGGGGGGCCTTATACGAGCAGTACTTC. Protein sequence: CASSLAGTSGGALYEQYF. The entire variable domain, with the rest obtained from reference TRBV5-4 and TRBJ2-7, is as follows: ETGVTQSPTHLIKTRGQQVTLRCSSQSGHNTVSWYQQALGQGPQFIFQYYREEENGRGNFPPRFSGLQFPNYSSELNVNALELDDSALYLCASSLAGTSGGALYEQYFGPGTRLTVT.

There are a few counts of this clone. The rearrangement uses TRBV5-6 and TRBJ2-1, with 7 bases identical to TRBD2. In germline, CDR1 is SGHDT, CDR2 YYEEEE. CDR3 length: 15 residues. J was trimmed by 5 bases and V by 5 bases; bases with no gene match: 10. CDR3 protein: CASRPKRGLNNEQFF. The CDR3 region has the DNA TGTGCCAGCAGGCCGAAGCGGGGATTAAACAATGAGCAGTTCTTC.

The genes are TRBV30 and TRBJ2-5; TRBD1 is a possible D gene (6 bases). In germline, CDR1 is GTSNPN, CDR2 SVGIG (reference sequence). This CDR3 is 13 amino acids long. Trimming took 3 bases from V and 1 from J, leaving 9 bases between them. In DNA, the CDR3 is TGTGCCTGGAGCCACAGGGTCCAAGAGACCCAGTACTTC. As protein: CAWSHRVQETQYF.

The V and J genes are TRBV9 and TRBJ2-2, with D perhaps TRBD1 (6 bases). CDR1 is SGDLS and CDR2 is YYNGEE in the germline V gene. The ends were cut back, 3 bases at V and 9 bases at J, with 15 bases in the middle. This CDR3 is 14 amino acids long. CDR3 DNA: TGTGCCAGCAGCGACCACAGGGAGCAGCGGGAGCTGTTTTTT. Amino acid sequence: CASSDHREQRELFF.

The rearrangement links TRBV7-9 to TRBJ1-1; 7 bases fit TRBD1. CDR1 and CDR2 from the germline V gene are SEHNR and FQNEAQ (reference sequence). The CDR3 has 16 residues. The J segment lost 6 bases and the V segment lost 7 bases, leaving 17 bases of the junction unmatched. In DNA form, the CDR3 reads TGTGCCAGCATCCTCGGCGGGGGGGGACAGTTAGCTGAAGCTTTCTTT. Protein: CASILGGGGQLAEAFF. Full variable domain (missing parts from reference TRBV7-9 and TRBJ1-1): DTGVSQNPRHKITKRGQNVTFRCDPISEHNRLYWYRQTLGQGPEFLTYFQNEAQLEKSRLLSDRFSAERPKGSFSTLEIQRTEQGDSAMYLCASILGGGGQLAEAFFGQGTRLTVV.

This chain connects TRBV11-2 to TRBJ2-7; D unclear. CDR1 is SGHAT and CDR2 is FQNNGV in the germline V gene. CDR3 length equals 16 residues. V lost 2 bases and J lost 0, with 14 bases in between. The CDR3 sequence is CASSLSHSLSSYEQYF. CDR3 coding DNA: TGTGCCAGCAGCTTATCACACAGCTTGAGCTCCTACGAGCAGTACTTC.

This clone was counted between two and nine times. This rearrangement joins TRBV30 to TRBJ1-4; D may be TRBD1 (5 bases). Germline V gene sequence: CDR1 GTSNPN, CDR2 SVGIG (reference sequence). The CDR3 totals 13 residues. V lost 5 bases, J lost 5 bases, and 12 bases lay in between. DNA of the CDR3: TGTGCCTGGGCAGGGAATTTCAATGAAAAACTGTTTTTT. Protein: CAWAGNFNEKLFF.

The rearrangement joins TRBV29-1 to TRBJ1-1; 8 nucleotides match TRBD1. V dropped 7 bases and J dropped 4; count of bases not matched to a gene: 8. Germline lookup yields CDR1 SQVTM and CDR2 ANQGSEA. The CDR3 consists of 13 residues. The CDR3 sequence: CSAETGEFTEAFF. Here the CDR3 DNA reads TGCAGCGCCGAGACAGGGGAGTTCACTGAAGCTTTCTTT. Combining the CDR3 with reference TRBV29-1 and TRBJ1-1 gives the whole variable domain SAVISQKPSRDICQRGTSLTIQCQVDSQVTMMFWYRQQPGQSLTLIATANQGSEATYESGFVIDKFPISRPNLTFSTLTVSNMSPEDSSIYLCSAETGEFTEAFFGQGTRLTVV.

This clone occurred a few times. J is TRBJ2-5 and V is TRBV5-1, with 12 bases fitting TRBD2. With 5 bases clipped from V and 3 bases from J, the junction kept 2 bases outside the gene matches. The CDR3 runs 14 residues. CDR1 is SGHRS, CDR2 YFSETQ, per germline. This CDR3 is CASRTSGSKETQYF. The CDR3 DNA reads as TGCGCCAGCAGGACTAGCGGGAGTAAAGAGACCCAGTACTTC.

The CDR3 is CASIPPGGARNSPLHF. The DNA for the CDR3 is TGTGCCAGCATTCCCCCGGGGGGGGCGCGTAATTCACCCCTCCACTTT. The genes are TRBV2 and TRBJ1-6; D is possibly TRBD1 (6 bases). The V gene's germline CDR1 is SNHLY and CDR2 FYNNEI. CDR3 length equals 16 residues. Between the trimmed V and J ends, which lost 7 bases and 6 bases, there was a span of 19 bases.

The chain combines TRBV9 with TRBJ1-6; 10 bases match TRBD1. CDR3 length: 23 amino acids. Germline CDR1 reads SGDLS; CDR2 reads YYNGEE. J lost 6 bases, V lost 1 base, and 25 bases had no gene match. The CDR3 DNA follows: TGTGCCAGCAGCGTATTCCCGGGGGCGAGGGGACAGGACAGGGGGTTTCCTAATTCACCCCTCCACTTT. Amino acids: CASSVFPGARGQDRGFPNSPLHF.